Listed below are T cell receptor beta chains from one sample, sequenced in a study of metastatic and nonmetastatic thyroid tumors. TCRdb reanalyzed the PCR reads with MiXCR. This table has tens of thousands of clones, 12% appearing once. What was sequenced was blood. These receptors came from a female donor with papillary thyroid cancer or a benign thyroid nodule (not recorded which). Some clones in this sample may be carry-over from other donors' samples. The conserved cysteine and the conserved F or W are not part of the CDR3 here. Each record gives: CDR3 protein, V gene, J gene.

cdr3_aa: ASSRLGTTEAF; v_call: TRBV14; j_call: TRBJ1-1
cdr3_aa: ASSVSSGRVSGYEQY; v_call: TRBV25-1; j_call: TRBJ2-7
cdr3_aa: ASSRGQRETQY; v_call: TRBV6-2/TRBV6-3; j_call: TRBJ2-5
cdr3_aa: ASTLSAPGGSVEQF; v_call: TRBV12-3/TRBV12-4; j_call: TRBJ2-1
cdr3_aa: ATSDTRRAKTNTGELF; v_call: TRBV24-1; j_call: TRBJ2-2
cdr3_aa: ATLGTSGRPSSYEQY; v_call: TRBV6-2/TRBV6-3; j_call: TRBJ2-7
cdr3_aa: ASRAGLGDYEQY; v_call: TRBV10-1; j_call: TRBJ2-7
cdr3_aa: ASKPMTEAKNIQY; v_call: TRBV6-2/TRBV6-3; j_call: TRBJ2-4
cdr3_aa: ASLTAGPPYEQY; v_call: TRBV6-2/TRBV6-3; j_call: TRBJ2-7
cdr3_aa: ATRGAGEKLF; v_call: TRBV15; j_call: TRBJ1-4
cdr3_aa: ASNVAPSDTEAF; v_call: TRBV9; j_call: TRBJ1-1
cdr3_aa: ASSYFVNTEAF; v_call: TRBV6-5; j_call: TRBJ1-1
cdr3_aa: SARSFLAARHNEQF; v_call: TRBV20-1; j_call: TRBJ2-1
cdr3_aa: ASSRLISGANVLT; v_call: TRBV14; j_call: TRBJ2-6
cdr3_aa: AARGAEYYNEQF; v_call: TRBV30; j_call: TRBJ2-1
cdr3_aa: ASSRAGTAAPWH; v_call: TRBV19; j_call: TRBJ1-5
cdr3_aa: ASTRTSGSDTQY; v_call: TRBV6-2/TRBV6-3; j_call: TRBJ2-3
cdr3_aa: ASSIIGGQKNIQY; v_call: TRBV19; j_call: TRBJ2-4
cdr3_aa: ASSLGIMTSGRSDTQY; v_call: TRBV5-1; j_call: TRBJ2-3
cdr3_aa: ASQSSGSSLEQY; v_call: TRBV27; j_call: TRBJ2-7
cdr3_aa: ASSLGSRQGHEAF; v_call: TRBV5-1; j_call: TRBJ1-1
cdr3_aa: ASSERLAGGLRTDTQY; v_call: TRBV19; j_call: TRBJ2-3
cdr3_aa: ASSPDFGQRANYGYT; v_call: TRBV3-1; j_call: TRBJ1-2
cdr3_aa: ASSVAGETQY; v_call: TRBV9; j_call: TRBJ2-5
cdr3_aa: ASSINHDRAGNQPQH; v_call: TRBV6-2/TRBV6-3; j_call: TRBJ1-5
cdr3_aa: SVGGGAYNEQF; v_call: TRBV29-1; j_call: TRBJ2-1
cdr3_aa: ASSFPGLVEEQY; v_call: TRBV18; j_call: TRBJ2-7
cdr3_aa: ASSLNGDRVKEKLF; v_call: TRBV12-3/TRBV12-4; j_call: TRBJ1-4
cdr3_aa: SAIPRDRGLTEAF; v_call: TRBV20-1; j_call: TRBJ1-1
cdr3_aa: ASSLFPGQGAAF; v_call: TRBV28; j_call: TRBJ1-1
cdr3_aa: AITVDIPGGSVANVLT; v_call: TRBV7-3; j_call: TRBJ2-6
cdr3_aa: ATSSNTRTDTQY; v_call: TRBV15; j_call: TRBJ2-3
cdr3_aa: ASSPPLQETQY; v_call: TRBV7-2; j_call: TRBJ2-5